This T cell receptor beta chain was identified in a study of blood T cell repertoires in COVID-19. Across the study: Sites across the United States, Italy and Spain contributed samples from acute and convalescent COVID-19. T cells, B-cell-depleted T cells, or PBMCs supplied cDNA or gDNA.

In the source study's methods: Researchers report that nucleated cell counts were estimated from reference gene primer amplification. Measured with immunoSEQ multiplex PCR; TCRdb has only the in-frame clones, and not every one. That table supplies the V and J calls and clone size; D and trimming were determined from the DNA. The sample has around 200,000 clones, 85% seen once; the top ten hold 4% to 5%. As concerns this clone: Distinct nucleotide sequences in the sample also encode this CDR3.

Sequencing input: peripheral blood. This receptor was taken from a woman older than 75 with acute or convalescent COVID-19.

CDR3: CASSQRGGEGYTF. For the CDR3, the DNA is TGTGCCAGCAGCCAAAGGGGAGGAGAAGGCTACACCTTC. V gene TRBV3-1 (or the pseudogene TRBV3-2) combines with J gene TRBJ1-2; weak D call: TRBD1 (5 bases). The CDR3 extends over 13 amino acids. Per the germline V gene, CDR1 is LGHDT and CDR2 is YNNKEL (reference sequence). V lost 2 bases to trimming and J lost 8 bases, with 12 bases between them.